The 7 T cell receptor beta chains presented below share a single source sample, sequenced in a study of cytomegalovirus exposure and HLA in healthy donors. PCR was performed using 60 Vbeta and 13 Jbeta primers. Profiled with immunoSEQ multiplex PCR; TCRdb holds only in-frame clones, not every one. The sample contains about 94,000 clones, around 82% of which appear only once. The sample consisted of PBMCs. These receptors were collected from a woman aged 55-70 years in good health and CMV-seronegative.

The chain carries TRBV19 and TRBJ1-5; D ambiguous. Trimming pared 5 bases from V and 4 bases from J, leaving 6 bases between. The CDR3 length is 12 residues. In germline, CDR1 is LNHDA, CDR2 SQIVND (reference sequence). CDR3 nucleotide sequence: TGTGCCAGTAGTGACGGGAATCAGCCCCAGCATTTT. It translates to CASSDGNQPQHF. The entire variable domain, with the rest obtained from reference TRBV19 and TRBJ1-5, is as follows: DGGITQSPKYLFRKEGQNVTLSCEQNLNHDAMYWYRQDPGQGLRLIYYSQIVNDFQKGDIAEGYSVSREKKESFPLTVTSAQKNPTAFYLCASSDGNQPQHFGDGTRLSIL.

The genes are TRBV4-1 and TRBJ2-4, with 9 bases fitting TRBD2. Unmatched junction bases numbered 7, after V lost 1 base and J lost 0 bases. CDR3 length: 18 residues. CDR1 is MGHRA, CDR2 YSYEKL, per germline. CDR3 loop: CASSQVSGGALAKNIQYF. The DNA of the CDR3 is TGCGCCAGCAGCCAAGTTAGCGGGGGTGCCCTAGCCAAAAACATTCAGTACTTC.

The chain employs TRBV6-1 and TRBJ2-3; 9 bases align to TRBD2. In germline, CDR1 is MNHNS, CDR2 SASEGT. The CDR3 is made up of 15 amino acids. Trimming removed 1 base from V and 3 bases from J; junction bases left unmatched: 2. CDR3 sequence (DNA): TGTGCCAGCAGTGAAGGACTAGCGGCAACAGATACGCAGTATTTT. Amino acid sequence: CASSEGLAATDTQYF.

Of note for this clone: Within the sample, other DNA sequences also encode this same CDR3. The rearrangement joins TRBV18 to TRBJ2-7; 11 bases fit TRBD1. V was clipped by 2 bases and J by 4 bases; unmatched bases: 1. This CDR3 spans 14 amino acids. Germline-derived CDR1 and CDR2 are KGHSH and LQKENI. The CDR3 spells CASSPGTGGYEQYF. CDR3 sequence (DNA): TGTGCCAGCTCACCAGGGACAGGGGGGTACGAGCAGTACTTC. The complete variable domain, with remaining parts taken from reference TRBV18 and TRBJ2-7, reads NAGVMQNPRHLVRRRGQEARLRCSPMKGHSHVYWYRQLPEEGLKFMVYLQKENIIDESGMPKERFSAEFPKEGPSILRIQQVVRGDSAAYFCASSPGTGGYEQYFGPGTRLTVT.

CDR3 coding DNA: TGTGCCAGCAGTTTTACAGGGAATCGTAACGAGCAGTACTTC. Its protein is CASSFTGNRNEQYF. V and J are TRBV27 and TRBJ2-7; perhaps TRBD1 as D (6 bases). V shed 3 bases and J shed 5 bases, with 14 bases lying between them. The CDR3 length is 14 residues. CDR1 is MNHEY and CDR2 is SMNVEV in the germline V gene (reference sequence).

The chain uses TRBV7-9 and TRBJ2-7; the D is unclear. Germline CDR1 reads SEHNR; CDR2 reads FQNEAQ (reference sequence). CDR3 length: 12 residues. The V and J ends lost 0 bases and 6 bases respectively, with 6 bases between them. The CDR3 nucleotides are TGTGCCAGCAGCTTAGCTGGGCCCGAGCAGTACTTC. Amino acid sequence: CASSLAGPEQYF.

In this sample, this clone turned up a few times. The chain joins TRBV6-5 to TRBJ2-7; weak D call: TRBD1 (6 bases). CDR3 length: 15 residues. V was cut by 4 bases and J by 0 bases, with 13 bases left in between. Germline loops: CDR1 MNHEY, CDR2 SVGAGI. The CDR3 nucleotides read TGTGCCAGCAGTTTCAACAGGGACCTCTCCTACGAGCAGTACTTC. It encodes CASSFNRDLSYEQYF.